The following is a T cell receptor beta chain sequence with its context. This sample was taken from a study of identical twins. The CDR3 spans 16 residues. V lost 4 bases, J lost 3 bases, and 5 bases stayed unmatched. Germline CDR1 is SNHLY and CDR2 is FYNNEI. TCRdb reprocessed the 5' RACE reads with MiXCR, giving one entry per CDR3 protein. Of nearly 200,000 distinct CDR3 sequences listed, approximately 16% were seen once; the top ten hold over 35%. Only healthy Caucasians were enrolled as donors. In addition, the sample was reused for a study of T cells expressing NK-cell markers. That paper adds: HCMV serostatus: seven of eight sequenced donors positive, one negative.

The sequence was collected from a woman between 18 and 29 years old in good health. The source material was CD8+ T cells sorted from blood. The chain joins TRBV2 to TRBJ2-2, with 10 bases fitting TRBD2. The CDR3 bases are TGTGCCAGCAGTGTAAGCGGGGGGGTATACACCGGGGAGCTGTTTTTT. Encoded protein: CASSVSGGVYTGELFF.